A selection of T cell receptor beta chains follows, all from one sample in a study of control samples from healthy donors and cancer patients. Method: immunoSEQ multiplex PCR; TCRdb's copy keeps in-frame clones and lacks some. The sample has around 140,000 clones, around 93% seen once. Material: blood. These receptor sequences come from a woman aged 45 to 65 in good health. Both conserved end residues are part of each CDR3. The order of the fields is clone size, V gene, J gene, D gene, CDR3 protein, CDR3 DNA. The D gene is left open where the match is weak. Clone size is not always given. Where it is, it says once, few, many or a class for expanded clones.

NA	TRBV5-1	TRBJ1-3	NA	CASSSGQFSGNTIYF	TGCGCCAGCAGCTCTGGACAGTTCTCTGGAAACACCATATATTTT
NA	TRBV2	TRBJ1-2	NA	CASSNLGARHTF	TGTGCCAGCAGCAATCTTGGGGCTCGCCACACCTTC
once	TRBV6-4	TRBJ1-6	NA	CASSDPYSPLHF	TGTGCCAGCAGTGACCCTTATTCACCCCTCCACTTT
few	TRBV25-1	TRBJ1-6	NA	CASSETSSYNSPLHF	TGTGCCAGCAGTGAAACCAGCTCCTATAATTCACCCCTCCACTTT
NA	TRBV19	TRBJ1-2	TRBD1	CASSIPRTGGGYGYTF	TGTGCCAGTAGTATTCCCCGGACAGGGGGCGGATATGGCTACACCTTC
NA	TRBV2	TRBJ1-2	NA	CASSQAETNYGYTF	TGTGCCAGCAGTCAAGCAGAGACTAACTATGGCTACACCTTC
few	TRBV28	TRBJ1-6	NA	CASSPPGNSPLHF	TGTGCCAGCAGCCCCCCGGGCAATTCACCCCTCCACTTT
NA	TRBV27	TRBJ1-5	NA	CASSSTPGVQPQHF	TGTGCCAGCAGTTCCACGCCAGGGGTACAGCCCCAGCATTTT
NA	TRBV7-2	TRBJ1-4	NA	CASSTKGRGNEKLFF	TGTGCCAGCAGCACTAAGGGAAGGGGTAATGAAAAACTGTTTTTT
NA	TRBV7-6	TRBJ2-3	TRBD2	CASSLVVGLAGAGDTQYF	TGTGCCAGCAGCTTAGTTGTGGGACTAGCGGGGGCCGGGGATACGCAGTATTTT
NA	TRBV5-1	TRBJ2-1	TRBD2	CASSHELAGVGGTSYNEQFF	TGCGCCAGCAGCCATGAATTAGCGGGAGTGGGTGGGACCTCCTACAATGAGCAGTTCTTC
NA	TRBV6-1	TRBJ1-5	NA	CASSDRVSQPQHF	TGTGCCAGCAGTGACAGGGTAAGTCAGCCCCAGCATTTT
NA	TRBV19	TRBJ2-4	NA	CASSIGGNKNIQYF	TGTGCCAGTAGTATTGGTGGGAACAAAAACATTCAGTACTTC
NA	TRBV19	TRBJ1-4	NA	CASSLQGGNEKLFF	TGTGCCAGTAGTTTACAAGGAGGGAATGAAAAACTGTTTTTT
NA	TRBV12-5	TRBJ1-1	NA	CASGLGWAAMNTEAFF	TGTGCTAGTGGTTTGGGGTGGGCAGCTATGAACACTGAAGCTTTCTTT
few	TRBV30	TRBJ1-4	TRBD1	CAWSDRTNEKLFF	TGTGCCTGGTCGGACAGGACTAATGAAAAACTGTTTTTT
NA	TRBV30	TRBJ1-6	NA	CATKGGESYNSPLHF	TGTGCCACTAAGGGGGGAGAAAGCTATAATTCACCCCTCCACTTT
NA	TRBV7-8	TRBJ1-5	NA	CASSFQGYSNQPQHF	TGTGCCAGCAGCTTCCAGGGGTATAGCAATCAGCCCCAGCATTTT
NA	TRBV28	TRBJ2-3	NA	CASSLIGRGTDTQYF	TGTGCCAGCAGTTTAATTGGGAGGGGGACAGATACGCAGTATTTT
NA	TRBV19	TRBJ2-2	NA	CASSEGAYTGELFF	TGTGCCAGCTCAGAGGGTGCCTACACCGGGGAGCTGTTTTTT
many	TRBV4-2	TRBJ2-3	TRBD2	CASSQARGGLDTQYF	TGTGCCAGCAGCCAAGCCCGGGGGGGCTTGGATACGCAGTATTTT
NA	TRBV28	TRBJ1-3	NA	CASSSAQGTQAGNTIYF	TGTGCCAGCAGTTCAGCCCAGGGGACTCAAGCTGGAAACACCATATATTTT
NA	TRBV6-4	TRBJ1-1	TRBD1	CASRSGTGVVEAFF	TGTGCCAGCAGATCCGGGACAGGAGTCGTTGAAGCTTTCTTT
NA	TRBV29-1	TRBJ2-5	TRBD2	CSVVAGGAGGQETQYF	TGCAGCGTTGTTGCGGGTGGGGCGGGGGGGCAGGAGACCCAGTACTTC
NA	TRBV19	TRBJ1-3	TRBD1	CASSLGQGRNTIYF	TGTGCCAGTAGCCTCGGACAGGGCAGAAACACCATATATTTT
NA	TRBV7-2	TRBJ2-4	NA	CASSLDGQSRLKAKNIQYF	TGTGCCAGCAGCTTAGACGGTCAGTCTAGACTCAAAGCCAAAAACATTCAGTACTTC
NA	TRBV28	TRBJ2-1	TRBD1	CASSLSRGHYNEQFF	TGTGCCAGCAGTTTATCCAGGGGGCACTACAATGAGCAGTTCTTC
NA	TRBV20-1	TRBJ1-2	NA	CSASRLRGNYGYTF	TGCAGTGCTAGTCGTCTGCGGGGCAACTATGGCTACACCTTC
NA	TRBV9	TRBJ2-3	NA	CASSVGSAELTDTQYF	TGTGCCAGCAGCGTAGGTAGTGCGGAGCTCACAGATACGCAGTATTTT
NA	TRBV25-1	TRBJ1-2	TRBD1	CASSTGVSGYTF	TGTGCCAGCAGTACAGGGGTTTCCGGCTACACCTTC